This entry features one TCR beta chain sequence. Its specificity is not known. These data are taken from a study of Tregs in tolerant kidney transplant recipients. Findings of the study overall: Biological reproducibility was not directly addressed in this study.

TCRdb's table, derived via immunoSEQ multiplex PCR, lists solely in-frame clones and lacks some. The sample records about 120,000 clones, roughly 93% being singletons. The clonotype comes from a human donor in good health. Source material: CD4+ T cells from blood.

In nucleotides, the CDR3 is TGTGCCAGCAGCCCAAGGGACAGTACCTACTATGGCTACACCTTC. The encoded protein is CASSPRDSTYYGYTF. V gene TRBV7-9 combines with J gene TRBJ1-2, with 7 bases that match TRBD1. This CDR3 contains 15 residues. The germline V gene encodes CDR1 SEHNR and CDR2 FQNEAQ (reference sequence). V shed 5 bases, J shed 3 bases, and the junction held 9 bases outside the gene matches.